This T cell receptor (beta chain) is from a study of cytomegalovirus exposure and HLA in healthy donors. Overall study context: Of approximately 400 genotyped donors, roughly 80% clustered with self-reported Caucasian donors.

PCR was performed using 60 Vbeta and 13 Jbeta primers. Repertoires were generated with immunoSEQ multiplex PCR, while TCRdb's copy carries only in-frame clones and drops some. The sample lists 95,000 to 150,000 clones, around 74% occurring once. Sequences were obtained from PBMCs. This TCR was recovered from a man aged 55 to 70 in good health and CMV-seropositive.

CDR3 sequence: CASSHDRARDNEQFF. In DNA, the CDR3 is TGTGCCAGCAGTCACGACAGGGCCCGGGACAATGAGCAGTTCTTC. This chain joins TRBV6-1 and TRBJ2-1; 7 bases agree with TRBD1. Germline CDR1 and CDR2: MNHNS and SASEGT. V lost 5 bases, J lost 5 bases, and 9 bases stayed unmatched. The length of the CDR3 is 15 residues.